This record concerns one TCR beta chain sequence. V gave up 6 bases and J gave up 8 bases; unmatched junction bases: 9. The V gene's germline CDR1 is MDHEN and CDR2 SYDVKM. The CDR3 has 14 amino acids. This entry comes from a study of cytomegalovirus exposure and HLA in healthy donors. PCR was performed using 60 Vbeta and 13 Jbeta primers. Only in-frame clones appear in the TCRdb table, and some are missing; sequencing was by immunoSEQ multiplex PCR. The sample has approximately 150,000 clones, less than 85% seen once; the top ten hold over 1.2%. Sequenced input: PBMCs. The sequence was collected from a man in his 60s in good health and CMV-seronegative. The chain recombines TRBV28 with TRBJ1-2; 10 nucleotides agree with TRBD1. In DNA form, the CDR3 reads TGTGCCAGCAGGTCGGGACAGGGGTTTCAAGGCTACACCTTC. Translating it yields CASRSGQGFQGYTF.